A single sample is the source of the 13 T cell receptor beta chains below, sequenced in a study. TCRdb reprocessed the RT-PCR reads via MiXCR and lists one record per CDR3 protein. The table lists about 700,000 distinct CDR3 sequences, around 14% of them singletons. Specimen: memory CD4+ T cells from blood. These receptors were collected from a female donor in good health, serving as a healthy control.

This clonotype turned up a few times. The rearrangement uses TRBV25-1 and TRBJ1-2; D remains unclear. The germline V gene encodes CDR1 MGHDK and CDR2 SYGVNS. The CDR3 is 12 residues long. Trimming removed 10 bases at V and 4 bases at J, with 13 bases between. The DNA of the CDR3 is TGTGCCACAGCTCAAGGCAGCTATGGCTACACCTTC. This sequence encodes CATAQGSYGYTF.

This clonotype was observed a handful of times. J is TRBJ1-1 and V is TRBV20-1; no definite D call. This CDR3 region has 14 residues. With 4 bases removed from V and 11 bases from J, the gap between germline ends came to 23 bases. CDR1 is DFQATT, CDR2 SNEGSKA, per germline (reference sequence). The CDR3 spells CSAIASAPQWGAFF. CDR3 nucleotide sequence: TGCAGTGCTATAGCCTCAGCCCCCCAGTGGGGTGCTTTCTTT.

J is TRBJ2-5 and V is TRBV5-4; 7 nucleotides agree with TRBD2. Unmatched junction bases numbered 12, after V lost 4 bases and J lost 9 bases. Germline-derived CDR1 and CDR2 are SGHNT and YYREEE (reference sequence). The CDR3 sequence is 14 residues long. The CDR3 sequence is CASSIDPTSLAQYF. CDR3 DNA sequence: TGTGCCAGCAGCATCGACCCGACTAGCTTAGCCCAGTACTTC.

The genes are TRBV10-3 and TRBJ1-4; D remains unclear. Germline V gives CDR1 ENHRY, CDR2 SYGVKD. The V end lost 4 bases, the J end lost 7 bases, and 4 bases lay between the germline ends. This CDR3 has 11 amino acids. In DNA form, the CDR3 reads TGTGCCATCAGTGCAGGTGAAAAACTGTTTTTT. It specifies CAISAGEKLFF.

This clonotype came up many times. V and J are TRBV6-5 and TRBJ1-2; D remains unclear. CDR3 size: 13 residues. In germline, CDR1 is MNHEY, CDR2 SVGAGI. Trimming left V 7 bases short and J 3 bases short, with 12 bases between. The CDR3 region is CASTLNVYYGYTF. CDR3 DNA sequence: TGTGCCAGCACACTCAACGTATACTATGGCTACACCTTC.

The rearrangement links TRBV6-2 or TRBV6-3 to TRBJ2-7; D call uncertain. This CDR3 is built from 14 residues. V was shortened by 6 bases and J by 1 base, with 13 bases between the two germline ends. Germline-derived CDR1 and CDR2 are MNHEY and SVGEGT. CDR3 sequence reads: CASRSVSVSYEQYF. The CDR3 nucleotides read TGTGCCAGCAGGTCCGTCTCCGTTTCCTACGAGCAGTACTTC.

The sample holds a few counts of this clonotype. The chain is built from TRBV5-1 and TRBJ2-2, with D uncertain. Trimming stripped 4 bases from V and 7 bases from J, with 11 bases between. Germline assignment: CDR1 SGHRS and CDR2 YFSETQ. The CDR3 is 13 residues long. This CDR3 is CASSNPADGELFF. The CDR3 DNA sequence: TGCGCCAGCAGCAACCCGGCGGACGGGGAGCTGTTTTTT. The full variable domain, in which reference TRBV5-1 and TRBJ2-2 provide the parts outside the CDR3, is KAGVTQTPRYLIKTRGQQVTLSCSPISGHRSVSWYQQTPGQGLQFLFEYFSETQRNKGNFPGRFSGRQFSNSRSEMNVSTLELGDSALYLCASSNPADGELFFGEGSRLTVL.

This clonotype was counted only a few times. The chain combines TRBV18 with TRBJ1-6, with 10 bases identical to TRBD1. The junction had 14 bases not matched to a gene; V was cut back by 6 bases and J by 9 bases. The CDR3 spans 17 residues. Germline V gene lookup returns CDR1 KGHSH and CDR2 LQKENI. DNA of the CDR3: TGTGCCAGCTCCCAGACGCCAGGGACAGGGGCGGGTTCACCCCTCCACTTT. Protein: CASSQTPGTGAGSPLHF.

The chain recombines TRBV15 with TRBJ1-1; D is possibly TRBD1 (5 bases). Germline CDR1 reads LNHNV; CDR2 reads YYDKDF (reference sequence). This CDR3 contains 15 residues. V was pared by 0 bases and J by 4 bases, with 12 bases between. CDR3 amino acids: CATSRDPRQGTEAFF. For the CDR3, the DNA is TGTGCCACCAGCAGAGACCCACGCCAGGGCACTGAAGCTTTCTTT.

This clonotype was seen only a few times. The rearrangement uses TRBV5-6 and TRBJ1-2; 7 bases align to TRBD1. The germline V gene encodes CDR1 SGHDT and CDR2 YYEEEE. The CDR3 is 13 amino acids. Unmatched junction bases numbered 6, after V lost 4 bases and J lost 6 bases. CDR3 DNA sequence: TGTGCCAGCAGCGACACAGGGGCGAATGGCTACACCTTC. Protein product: CASSDTGANGYTF.

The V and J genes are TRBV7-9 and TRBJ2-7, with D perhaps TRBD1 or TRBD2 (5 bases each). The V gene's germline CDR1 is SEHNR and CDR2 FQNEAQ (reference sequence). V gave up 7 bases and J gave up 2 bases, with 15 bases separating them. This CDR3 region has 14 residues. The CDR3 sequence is CASTRGEGTYEQYF. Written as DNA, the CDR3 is TGTGCCAGCACCCGGGGAGAGGGGACCTACGAGCAGTACTTC.

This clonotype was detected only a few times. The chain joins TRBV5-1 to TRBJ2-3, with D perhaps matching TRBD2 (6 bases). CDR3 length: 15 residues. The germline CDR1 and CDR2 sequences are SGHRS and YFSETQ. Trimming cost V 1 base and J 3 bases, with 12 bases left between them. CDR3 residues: CASSLSAGRTDTQYF. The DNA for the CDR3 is TGCGCCAGCAGCTTGTCGGCAGGGAGGACAGATACGCAGTATTTT.

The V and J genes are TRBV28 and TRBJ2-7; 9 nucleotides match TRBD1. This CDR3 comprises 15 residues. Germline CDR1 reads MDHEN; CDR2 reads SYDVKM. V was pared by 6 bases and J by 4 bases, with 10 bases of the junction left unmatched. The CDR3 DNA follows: TGTGCCAGCAGGTCCGGGACAGGGCCGTTTTACGAGCAGTACTTC. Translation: CASRSGTGPFYEQYF.